This TCR beta chain was obtained from a study of T cell responses to AZD1222 COVID-19 vaccine. Study-level findings and limits: Rises in breadth and depth of Spike-specific TCRs came after two AZD1222 doses.

As to this clone: Antigen unknown.

Germline V gene sequence: CDR1 LNHDA, CDR2 SQIVND (reference sequence). This CDR3 region has 12 residues. Trimming took 9 bases from V and 5 from J, leaving 13 bases between them. Produced via immunoSEQ multiplex PCR; TCRdb's table is partial and in-frame only. The profile shows 100,000 to 120,000 clones, 94% of them singletons. The sample consisted of peripheral blood, taken 28 days after the second AZD1222 dose. The chain employs TRBV19 and TRBJ1-2; weak D call: TRBD1 (5 bases). This receptor was obtained from an adult who received the AZD1222 COVID-19 vaccine. The CDR3 DNA is TGTGCCAGCTCAGGGTATAGGTATGGCTACACCTTC. Its translation: CASSGYRYGYTF.